The 4 T cell receptor beta chains below come from one sample, sequenced in a study of molecular identifiers for immune sequencing clone quantification. TCRdb re-called the PCR reads through MiXCR, storing one row per CDR3 protein. Found here are around 460,000 distinct CDR3 sequences, around 25% of them singletons; the top ten hold around 0.8%. Sequencing was performed on naive CD8+ T cells from blood, with Jurkat cell RNA spiked in. The subset denotes: FACS-sorted CD8+CD4-CCR7+CD45RA+ naive T cells. The receptor set was obtained from a human donor in good health. Some libraries in this study had Jurkat cell RNA spiked in.

This clonotype has a handful of counts. This may be a read error, as it is one base from a much larger clone. The gene calls are TRBV29-1 and TRBJ2-3; unclear D gene. Near its end, the DNA agrees better with TRBJ1-5, so the J call may be wrong. The CDR3 totals 13 residues. Germline values: CDR1 SQVTM, CDR2 ANQGSEA. CDR3 nucleotides: TGCAGCGTTAAATTAGCACTCACAGATACGCAGCATTTT. Translated, it gives CSVKLALTDTQHF.

This clonotype came up many times. This chain connects TRBV25-1 to TRBJ2-7; TRBD1 or TRBD2 may be the D gene (5 bases each). The CDR3 covers 15 residues. Trimming stripped 6 bases from V and 5 bases from J, with 20 bases between. Per the germline V gene, CDR1 is MGHDK and CDR2 is SYGVNS. The chain's CDR3 is CASSGLGPVPNEQYF. In DNA form, the CDR3 reads TGTGCCAGCAGCGGACTGGGACCGGTTCCTAACGAGCAGTACTTC.

This clonotype was recorded many times. The rearrangement links TRBV3-1 to TRBJ2-6; 7 bases line up with TRBD1. V dropped 1 base and J dropped 3; count of bases not matched to a gene: 3. The CDR3 runs to 16 residues. Germline V gene sequence: CDR1 LGHDT, CDR2 YNNKEL (reference sequence). CDR3 bases: TGTGCCAGCAGCCAAGCGGACAGGTTTGGGGCCAACGTCCTGACTTTC. It specifies CASSQADRFGANVLTF. The variable domain in full, with the rest retrieved from reference TRBV3-1 and TRBJ2-6, is DTAVSQTPKYLVTQMGNDKSIKCEQNLGHDTMYWYKQDSKKFLKIMFSYNNKELIINETVPNRFSPKSPDKAHLNLHINSLELGDSAVYFCASSQADRFGANVLTFGAGSRLTVL.

The rearrangement links TRBV7-9 to TRBJ2-5; D gene unclear. This CDR3 has 11 amino acids. Deletions cut 5 bases from V and 4 bases from J, with 5 bases between. CDR1 is SEHNR and CDR2 is FQNEAQ in the germline V gene (reference sequence). CDR3 in DNA: TGTGCCAGCAGCATGGTAGAGACCCAGTACTTC. Protein sequence: CASSMVETQYF.